The clone carrying this T cell receptor beta chain was seen only once. The antigen remains unidentified. At one of its ends the junction is not consistent with the germline gene, which may arise from a read error. These data originate in a study of blood T cells in healthy people across ages. Points from the study as a whole: Compared with aged donors, long-lived donors showed fewer expanded clones, suggesting selection.

Next came a second PCR, run for about 7 to 12 cycles, which used a sample-barcoded 5' primer along with a J-beta primer mix. Researchers report that each sample yielded at least 3 million CDR3-containing paired-end reads. TCRdb itself ran the 5' RACE reads through MiXCR, one entry per CDR3 protein. The table shows approximately 690,000 distinct CDR3 sequences, with 58% occurring only once. Per sample, extraction of total RNA gave at least 5 micrograms in every case. The sample consisted of blood. The TCR originated in a man aged 55 to 69 in good health.

CDR3: CASSPGKSLDAQYF. CDR3 coding DNA: TGCGCCAGCAGCCCTGGGAAGTCATTAGATGCGCAGTATTTT. This chain joins TRBV5-1 and TRBJ2-3; no clear D gene. CDR3 length: 14 amino acids. The germline gives CDR1 SGHRS, CDR2 YFSETQ.